This T cell receptor beta chain originates from a study of regulatory T cells in long-lasting Graves disease. The time point is: persistent/refractory GD, antithyroid drugs over 5 years with positive TRAb. RNA from PBMCs was the source of the TCR library. For TCR beta, libraries came from iRepertoire HTBI primers and Arm-PCR of CDR3 regions. TCRdb processed the multiplex PCR reads anew with MiXCR; each CDR3 protein has one entry. The data contain approximately 470,000 distinct CDR3 sequences, roughly 20% of them singletons. Study findings and constraints: Clonotypes that were public and shared totalled 2,500 to 3,500 in persistent patients versus 966 in new patients.

Only a few counts were recorded for this clonotype. Its antigen is undetermined. Trimming removed 4 bases at V and 1 base at J, with 11 bases between. The germline CDR1 and CDR2 sequences are SQVTM and ANQGSEA. CDR3 size: 13 residues. The chain carries TRBV29-1 and TRBJ2-7, with TRBD2 as a possible D gene (5 bases). This specimen consisted of peripheral blood mononuclear cells (PBMCs), obtained when the disease was refractory, from a patient treated with antithyroid drugs. This TCR was recovered from a female donor with Graves disease. This CDR3 is CSVGRSGSYEQYF. Here the CDR3 DNA reads TGCAGCGTTGGGAGAAGCGGATCCTACGAGCAGTACTTC.